The clone carrying this T cell receptor (beta chain) was picked up a small number of times. Its matching antigen is unknown. Both TRBC1 and TRBC2 were covered by a beta constant-region primer of two equimolar oligonucleotides. Nested alpha and beta constant-region primers with the SP2 primer drove four PCR rounds on ligated cDNA. TCRdb re-analysed the UMI-ligation and nested PCR reads in MiXCR, keeping a single row per CDR3 protein. The data show about 120,000 distinct CDR3 sequences, around a third seen once. These data originate in a study of naive and memory T cell subsets. The CDR3 has 15 amino acids. Germline V lookup: CDR1 SNHLY, CDR2 FYNNEI. With V trimmed by 4 bases and J by 9 bases, 7 bases remained unmatched. From the second PCR step, alpha and beta chains were amplified apart. Cells stained for CD3, CD4, CD8, CD45RA and CD27 were sorted into four subsets. Overall study findings and caveats: TCR abundance followed a power law differing between naive and memory subsets. In naive cells, over 85% of TCR sequences were seen only once.

The genes are TRBV2 and TRBJ2-1; 12 bases are a match to TRBD2. The TCR sequence derives from a human donor in good health. Input material: central memory CD4+ T cells from blood. CDR3 sequence (DNA): TGTGCCAGCAGTGGACGACTAGCGGGAGCGGTTGAGCAGTTCTTC. Translation: CASSGRLAGAVEQFF.